The 16 T cell receptor beta chains in this list originate from one sample, sequenced in a study of regulatory T cells in long-lasting Graves disease. Time point given: persistent/refractory GD, antithyroid drugs over 5 years with positive TRAb. RNA isolated from PBMCs was used to make the TCR library. HTBI primers from iRepertoire and Arm-PCR of CDR3 regions yielded the TCR beta libraries. TCRdb passed the multiplex PCR reads through MiXCR, listing each CDR3 protein once. The table includes roughly 430,000 distinct CDR3 sequences, around 20% detected once. The source material was peripheral blood mononuclear cells (PBMCs), sampled when the disease was refractory, from a patient treated with antithyroid drugs. The receptors here all came from a female donor with Graves disease.

Points on this clonotype: A far larger clone is one nucleotide away, so this likely arose from a read error. This chain uses TRBV9 with TRBJ2-7; 12 bases map to TRBD2. With 3 bases clipped from V and 2 bases from J, the junction kept 3 bases outside the gene matches. The CDR3 extends over 15 amino acids. Per the germline V gene, CDR1 is SGDLS and CDR2 is YYNGEE. The DNA of the CDR3 is TGTGCCAGCAGCGCCAGACTAGCGGGAGCCTACGAGCAGTACTTC. Translation gives CASSARLAGAYEQYF. The full variable domain, rest sourced from reference TRBV9 and TRBJ2-7, is DSGVTQTPKHLITATGQRVTLRCSPRSGDLSVYWYQQSLDQGLQFLIQYYNGEERAKGNILERFSAQQFPDLHSELNLSSLELGDSALYFCASSARLAGAYEQYFGPGTRLTVT.

The rearrangement links TRBV30 to TRBJ2-2; D not resolved. V was pared by 1 base and J by 4 bases, with 13 bases between. CDR1 is GTSNPN, CDR2 SVGIG, per germline (reference sequence). The CDR3 has 15 amino acids. CDR3 bases: TGTGCCTGGAGTGAGGACCCGGTGGGCACCGGGGAGCTGTTTTTT. Its protein is CAWSEDPVGTGELFF.

The genes are TRBV20-1 and TRBJ1-5; 7 bases align to TRBD1. V dropped 4 bases and J dropped 7; count of bases not matched to a gene: 13. The length of the CDR3 is 15 residues. Per germline, CDR1 DFQATT and CDR2 SNEGSKA (reference sequence). CDR3 residues: CSAMGGGGTGQPQHF. CDR3 DNA: TGCAGTGCTATGGGTGGAGGGGGCACGGGACAGCCCCAGCATTTT.

The rearrangement uses TRBV10-3 and TRBJ2-1; possible D gene TRBD2, 7 bases. V lost 6 bases to trimming and J lost 4 bases, with 16 bases between them. The CDR3 is made up of 15 amino acids. Germline lookup yields CDR1 ENHRY and CDR2 SYGVKD. The CDR3 DNA is TGTGCCATCAGCGAGGGGGGGAACCGTTACAATGAGCAGTTCTTC. Protein product: CAISEGGNRYNEQFF.

Comments on this clonotype: A much larger clone differs from this one at a single base, so this may be a read error. The chain joins TRBV30 to TRBJ2-2; TRBD1 is a possible D gene (6 bases). Trimming removed 2 bases from V and 5 bases from J, with 9 bases in between. The CDR3 loop spans 13 amino acids. The germline CDR1 and CDR2 sequences are GTSNPN and SVGIG (reference sequence). The CDR3 region is CAWSPGQTGELFF. CDR3 DNA: TGTGCCTGGAGTCCCGGACAGACCGGGGAGCTGTTTTTT.

V usage is TRBV5-1 and J usage is TRBJ2-7; maybe TRBD2 (5 bases). V lost 5 bases and J lost 0, with 12 bases in between. Germline CDR1 reads SGHRS; CDR2 reads YFSETQ. This CDR3 is built from 14 residues. The CDR3 DNA reads as TGCGCCAGCAGATTGAGCGGAAGCTCCTACGAGCAGTACTTC. Amino acid sequence: CASRLSGSSYEQYF.

This clonotype was detected only a few times. The chain uses TRBV24-1 and TRBJ2-2; 11 bases are a match to TRBD2. Germline CDR1 reads KGHDR; CDR2 reads SFDVKD. The J segment lost 2 bases and the V segment lost 4 bases, leaving 8 bases of the junction unmatched. The CDR3 spans 18 residues. CDR3 bases: TGTGCCACCAGTGAGGTTAGCGGGAGGGCCGCCAACACCGGGGAGCTGTTTTTT. Translated: CATSEVSGRAANTGELFF.

At least ten counts were recorded for this clonotype. V usage is TRBV10-3 and J usage is TRBJ2-5; D call uncertain. CDR1 ENHRY and CDR2 SYGVKD come from the germline V gene. The CDR3 length is 14 residues. V dropped 2 bases and J dropped 5 bases, with 12 bases sitting between them. CDR3 sequence: CAISEDYVEETQYF. In nucleotides, the CDR3 is TGTGCCATCAGTGAGGATTATGTTGAGGAGACCCAGTACTTC.

The chain combines TRBV29-1 with TRBJ2-7, with no clear D. Trimming removed 6 bases at V and 5 bases at J, with 11 bases between. CDR1 and CDR2 from the germline V gene are SQVTM and ANQGSEA. The CDR3 length is 11 residues. CDR3 nucleotide sequence: TGCAGCGTGTCCAGAGTAGACGAGCAGTACTTC. Translated, it gives CSVSRVDEQYF.

V gene TRBV7-9 combines with J gene TRBJ2-2; 12 bases align to TRBD2. CDR3 length equals 16 residues. The V gene end was trimmed by 8 bases and the J gene end by 1 base; junction bases not matched to a gene: 5. Germline loops: CDR1 SEHNR, CDR2 FQNEAQ (reference sequence). The CDR3 DNA reads as TGTGCCAGCGAACGGACTAGCGGGAAGAACACCGGGGAGCTGTTTTTT. Translating gives CASERTSGKNTGELFF.

This clonotype was found a few times. The chain employs TRBV10-1 and TRBJ1-1; no firm D call. CDR3 length: 13 amino acids. The germline V gene encodes CDR1 WNHNN and CDR2 SYGVQD (reference sequence). V gave up 7 bases and J gave up 3 bases, with 12 bases separating them. The CDR3 coding sequence is TGCGCCAGCAAATTTACTGGACACACTGAAGCTTTCTTT. Protein product: CASKFTGHTEAFF.

V is TRBV12-3 or TRBV12-4 and J is TRBJ2-1; tentatively, D is TRBD2 (9 bases). The CDR3 consists of 15 residues. Trimming shortened V by 6 bases and J by 4 bases, and 16 bases separated the two germline ends. The CDR3 nucleotides read TGTGCCAGCAGGCGGGGGGGACAGGATTACAATGAGCAGTTCTTC. Translating it yields CASRRGGQDYNEQFF.

This clonotype was recorded a few times. The V call is TRBV6-5, the J call TRBJ1-1; the D is unclear. The CDR3 covers 11 residues. Trimming cost V 2 bases and J 11 bases, with 9 bases left between them. Germline V gene sequence: CDR1 MNHEY, CDR2 SVGAGI. The CDR3 DNA follows: TGTGCCAGCAGTTACGGTAGGGAGGCTTTCTTT. Translated, it gives CASSYGREAFF.

This clonotype has a count of ten or more. The rearrangement joins TRBV28 to TRBJ1-2, with TRBD1 matching 8 bases. This CDR3 region has 13 residues. V was pared by 5 bases and J by 7 bases, with 6 bases of the junction left unmatched. Germline V gives CDR1 MDHEN, CDR2 SYDVKM. CDR3 DNA sequence: TGTGCCAGCAGTCTCACAGGGGGGAGTGGCTACACCTTC. Protein: CASSLTGGSGYTF.

This clonotype was detected many times. The V gene is TRBV12-3 or TRBV12-4, the J gene TRBJ2-7, with 10 bases fitting TRBD1. J lost 3 bases, V lost 4 bases, and 18 bases had no gene match. The CDR3 runs 19 residues. CDR3 sequence (DNA): TGTGCCAGCAGTTGGTTCAGTACCGCAAAAAGGGACAGGGGCTACGAGCAGTACTTC. This gives the protein CASSWFSTAKRDRGYEQYF.

This clonotype was detected ten times or more. The rearrangement uses TRBV11-1 and TRBJ2-2, with a possible D match to TRBD2 (6 bases). The V gene's germline CDR1 is SGHAT and CDR2 FQDESV (reference sequence). CDR3 length: 14 amino acids. Trimming took off 3 bases at V and 4 bases at J, with 9 bases between the two ends. CDR3 sequence: CASSFVAVTGELFF. As DNA, the CDR3 is TGTGCCAGCAGCTTTGTAGCGGTCACCGGGGAGCTGTTTTTT.